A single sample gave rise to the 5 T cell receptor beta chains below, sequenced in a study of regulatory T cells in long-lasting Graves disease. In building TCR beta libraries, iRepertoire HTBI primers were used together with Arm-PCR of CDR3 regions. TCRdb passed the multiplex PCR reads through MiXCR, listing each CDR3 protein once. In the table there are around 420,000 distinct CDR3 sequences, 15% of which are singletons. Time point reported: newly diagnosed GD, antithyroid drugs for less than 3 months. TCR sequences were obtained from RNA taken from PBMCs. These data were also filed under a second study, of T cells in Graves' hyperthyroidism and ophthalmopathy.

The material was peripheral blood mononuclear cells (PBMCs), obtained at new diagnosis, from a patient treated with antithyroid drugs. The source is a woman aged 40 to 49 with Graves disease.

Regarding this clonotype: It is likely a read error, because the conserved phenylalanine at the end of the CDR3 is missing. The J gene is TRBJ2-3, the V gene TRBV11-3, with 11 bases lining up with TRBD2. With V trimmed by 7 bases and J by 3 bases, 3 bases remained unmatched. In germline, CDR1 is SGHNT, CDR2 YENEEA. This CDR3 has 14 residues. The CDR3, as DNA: TGTGCCAGCAAAACTAGCGGGAGTACAGATACGCAGTATCTT. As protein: CASKTSGSTDTQYL.

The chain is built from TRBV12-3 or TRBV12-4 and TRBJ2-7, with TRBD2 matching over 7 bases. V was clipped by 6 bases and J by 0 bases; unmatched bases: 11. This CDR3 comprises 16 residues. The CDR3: CASRPGTTFSSYEQYV. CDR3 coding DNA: TGTGCCAGCAGACCAGGGACTACCTTTAGCTCCTACGAGCAGTACGTC.

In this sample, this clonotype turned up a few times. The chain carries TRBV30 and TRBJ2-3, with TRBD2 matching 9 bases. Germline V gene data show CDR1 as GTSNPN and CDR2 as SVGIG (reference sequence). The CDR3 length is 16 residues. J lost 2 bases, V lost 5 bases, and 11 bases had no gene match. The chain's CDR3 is CAWASGASLVTDTQYF. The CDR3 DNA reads TGTGCCTGGGCTAGCGGGGCTAGCCTAGTCACAGATACGCAGTATTTT. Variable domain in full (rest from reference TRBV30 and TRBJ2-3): SQTIHQWPATLVQPVGSPLSLECTVEGTSNPNLYWYRQAAGRGLQLLFYSVGIGQISSEVPQNLSASRPQDRQFILSSKKLLLSDSGFYLCAWASGASLVTDTQYFGPGTRLTVL.

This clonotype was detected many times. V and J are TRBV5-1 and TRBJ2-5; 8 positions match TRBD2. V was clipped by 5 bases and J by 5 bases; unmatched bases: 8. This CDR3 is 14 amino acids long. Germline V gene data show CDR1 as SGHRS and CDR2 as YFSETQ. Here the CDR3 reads CASRQWSGSETQYF. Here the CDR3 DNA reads TGCGCCAGCAGACAATGGAGCGGGAGTGAGACCCAGTACTTC.

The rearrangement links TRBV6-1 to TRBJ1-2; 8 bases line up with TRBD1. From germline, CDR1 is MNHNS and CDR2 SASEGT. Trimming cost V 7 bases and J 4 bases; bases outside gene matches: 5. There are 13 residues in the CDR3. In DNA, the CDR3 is TGTGCCAGCATCCAGGACAGGGCCTATGGCTACACCTTC. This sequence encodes CASIQDRAYGYTF.